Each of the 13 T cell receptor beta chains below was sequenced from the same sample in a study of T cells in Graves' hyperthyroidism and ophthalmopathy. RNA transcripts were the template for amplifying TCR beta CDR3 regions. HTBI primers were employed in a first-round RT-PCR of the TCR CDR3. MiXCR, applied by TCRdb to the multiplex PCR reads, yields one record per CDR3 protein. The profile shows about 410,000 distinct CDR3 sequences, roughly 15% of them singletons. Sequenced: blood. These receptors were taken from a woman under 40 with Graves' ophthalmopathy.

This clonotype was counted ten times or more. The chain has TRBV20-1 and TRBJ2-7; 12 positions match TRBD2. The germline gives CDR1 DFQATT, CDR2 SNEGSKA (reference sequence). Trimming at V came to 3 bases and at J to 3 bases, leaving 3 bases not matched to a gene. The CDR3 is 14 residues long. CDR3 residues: CSASLGLAGYEQYF. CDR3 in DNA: TGCAGTGCTAGTTTGGGACTAGCGGGCTACGAGCAGTACTTC.

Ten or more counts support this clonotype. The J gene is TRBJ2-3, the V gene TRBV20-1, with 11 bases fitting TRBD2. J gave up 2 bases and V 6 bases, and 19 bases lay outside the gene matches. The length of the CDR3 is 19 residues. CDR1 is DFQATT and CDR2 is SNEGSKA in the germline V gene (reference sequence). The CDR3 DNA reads TGCAGTGCCGGCGGGCCCCCTAGCGGGGGGCAGGTACACACAGATACGCAGTATTTT. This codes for CSAGGPPSGGQVHTDTQYF.

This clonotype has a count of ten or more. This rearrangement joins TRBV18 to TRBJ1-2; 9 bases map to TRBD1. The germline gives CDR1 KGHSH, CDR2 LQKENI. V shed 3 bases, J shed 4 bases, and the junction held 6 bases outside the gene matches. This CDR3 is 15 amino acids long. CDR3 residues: CASSPQDRGPYGYTF. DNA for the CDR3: TGTGCCAGCTCACCGCAGGACAGGGGTCCCTATGGCTACACCTTC.

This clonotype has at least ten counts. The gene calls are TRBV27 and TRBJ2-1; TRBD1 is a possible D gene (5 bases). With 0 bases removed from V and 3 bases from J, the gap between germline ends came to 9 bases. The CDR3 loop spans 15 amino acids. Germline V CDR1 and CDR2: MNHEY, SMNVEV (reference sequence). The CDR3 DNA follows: TGTGCCAGCAGTTTATCGGGGCAGTTCTACAATGAGCAGTTCTTC. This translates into CASSLSGQFYNEQFF.

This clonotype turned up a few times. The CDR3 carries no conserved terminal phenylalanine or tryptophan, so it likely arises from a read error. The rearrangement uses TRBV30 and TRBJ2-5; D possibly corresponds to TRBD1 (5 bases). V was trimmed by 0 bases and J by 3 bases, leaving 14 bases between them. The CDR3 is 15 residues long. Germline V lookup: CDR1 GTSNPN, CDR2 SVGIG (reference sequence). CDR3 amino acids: CAWSVNRQRKETQYL. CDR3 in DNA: TGTGCCTGGAGTGTCAATAGACAGAGAAAAGAGACCCAGTACCTC.

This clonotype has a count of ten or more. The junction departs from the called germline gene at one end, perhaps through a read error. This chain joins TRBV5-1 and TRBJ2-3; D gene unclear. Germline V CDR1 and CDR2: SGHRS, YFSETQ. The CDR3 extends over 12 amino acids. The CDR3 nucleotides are TGTGCCAGCAGCTTAGTTGGGGATACGCAGTATTTT. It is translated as CASSLVGDTQYF. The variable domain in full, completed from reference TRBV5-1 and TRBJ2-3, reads KAGVTQTPRYLIKTRGQQVTLSCSPISGHRSVSWYQQTPGQGLQFLFEYFSETQRNKGNFPGRFSGRQFSNSRSEMNVSTLELGDSALYLCASSLVGDTQYFGPGTRLTVL.

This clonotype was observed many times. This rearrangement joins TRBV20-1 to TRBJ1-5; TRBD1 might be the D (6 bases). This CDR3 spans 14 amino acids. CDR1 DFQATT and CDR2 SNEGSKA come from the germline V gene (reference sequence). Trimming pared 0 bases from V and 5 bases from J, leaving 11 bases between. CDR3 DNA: TGCAGTGCTAGAGAGACAGGCTCTCATCAGCCCCAGCATTTT. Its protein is CSARETGSHQPQHF.

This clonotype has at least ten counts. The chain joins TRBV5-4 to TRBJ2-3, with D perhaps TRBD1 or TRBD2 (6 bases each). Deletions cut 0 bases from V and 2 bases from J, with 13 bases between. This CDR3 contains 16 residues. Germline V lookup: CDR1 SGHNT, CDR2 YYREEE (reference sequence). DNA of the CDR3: TGTGCCAGCAGCTTGGAGGGGGGCAGGTCCACAGATACGCAGTATTTT. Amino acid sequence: CASSLEGGRSTDTQYF.

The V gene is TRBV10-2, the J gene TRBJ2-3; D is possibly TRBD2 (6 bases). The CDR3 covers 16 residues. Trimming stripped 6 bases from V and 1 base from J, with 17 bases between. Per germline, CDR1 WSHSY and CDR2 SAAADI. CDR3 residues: CASSYVRGGGTDTQYF. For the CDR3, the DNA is TGCGCCAGCAGCTACGTCCGGGGCGGGGGCACAGATACGCAGTATTTT.

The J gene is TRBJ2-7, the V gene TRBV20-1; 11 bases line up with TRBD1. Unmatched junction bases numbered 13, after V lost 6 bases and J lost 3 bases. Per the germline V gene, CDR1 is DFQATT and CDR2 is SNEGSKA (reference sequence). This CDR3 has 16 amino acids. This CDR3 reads CSAENGPGTGGYEQYF. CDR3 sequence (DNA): TGCAGTGCCGAAAACGGCCCCGGGACAGGGGGCTACGAGCAGTACTTC.

As DNA, the CDR3 is TGTGCCAGCAGTAAGGGGAGGCCCGGGGAGCTGTTTTTT. This gives the protein CASSKGRPGELFF. The rearrangement uses TRBV27 and TRBJ2-2, with D tentatively TRBD2 (6 bases). In germline, CDR1 is MNHEY, CDR2 SMNVEV (reference sequence). The V end lost 5 bases, the J end lost 6 bases, and 10 bases lay between the germline ends. This CDR3 has 13 residues.

Here the CDR3 reads CASSLYSQEGINYGYTF. The CDR3 coding sequence is TGTGCCAGCAGCTTGTATTCGCAAGAGGGGATAAACTATGGCTACACCTTC. The V call is TRBV5-5, the J call TRBJ1-2; D might be TRBD1 (5 bases). The V gene's germline CDR1 is SGHKS and CDR2 YYEKEE (reference sequence). This CDR3 spans 17 amino acids. Deletions cut 1 base from V and 2 bases from J, with 18 bases between.

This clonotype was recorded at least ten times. The CDR3 sequence: CASSGTTVITDTQYF. As DNA, the CDR3 is TGTGCCAGTAGTGGGACGACAGTGATCACAGATACGCAGTATTTT. This rearrangement joins TRBV19 to TRBJ2-3; D tentatively fits TRBD1 or TRBD2 (5 bases each). There are 15 residues in the CDR3. CDR1 and CDR2 from the germline V gene are LNHDA and SQIVND (reference sequence). V lost 5 bases and J 2 bases, leaving 14 bases between the germline ends.